The source of this TCR beta chain is a study of shared clonotypes between healthy human individuals. Splitting the CD4+ cells yielded a CD45RA+ naive subset and a CD45RA-negative memory subset. The V segment lost 2 bases and the J segment 8 bases; nucleotides outside the gene matches: 5. Germline V lookup: CDR1 SGHNT, CDR2 YYREEE (reference sequence). This CDR3 is 14 amino acids long. Study conclusions and caveats: It was observed that roughly 5.5% of naive CD4 clonotypes were shared across a handful of donors. On the whole, naive subsets had larger estimated richness than memory subsets had.

In its sample, this clone was seen once. Its antigen is currently unknown. TCRdb's copy holds only in-frame clones and misses some; the assay was immunoSEQ multiplex PCR. This table has nearly 750,000 clones, just under 75% appearing once. Sequencing was performed on memory CD4+ T cells sorted from blood. Subset noted: CD45RA-negative fraction. The receptor's source is a woman between 25 and 40 years old in good health. This rearrangement joins TRBV5-4 to TRBJ1-2, with 11 bases that match TRBD1. CDR3 sequence: CASSLRTGGTGYTF. CDR3 in DNA: TGTGCCAGCAGCTTAAGGACAGGGGGCACAGGCTACACCTTC.